This TCR beta chain was sequenced for a study of early T cells in non-severe SARS-CoV-2 infection. TCRdb passed the 5' RACE reads through MiXCR, listing each CDR3 protein once. The table includes some 60,000 distinct CDR3 sequences, 8% to 10% detected once. This clonotype was observed many times. The CDR3 length is 14 residues. J was trimmed by 5 bases and V by 4 bases; bases with no gene match: 6. Germline assignment: CDR1 SGHAT and CDR2 FQNNGV. Sequencing was done on a sample of whole blood. V gene TRBV11-2 combines with J gene TRBJ2-5, with 8 positions matching TRBD2. The sequence was collected from an adult who was a healthcare worker with PCR-confirmed SARS-CoV-2 infection or an uninfected control (not recorded which). The CDR3 coding sequence is TGTGCCAGCAGCTCGGGACTAGTATTTGAGACCCAGTACTTC. Protein: CASSSGLVFETQYF.